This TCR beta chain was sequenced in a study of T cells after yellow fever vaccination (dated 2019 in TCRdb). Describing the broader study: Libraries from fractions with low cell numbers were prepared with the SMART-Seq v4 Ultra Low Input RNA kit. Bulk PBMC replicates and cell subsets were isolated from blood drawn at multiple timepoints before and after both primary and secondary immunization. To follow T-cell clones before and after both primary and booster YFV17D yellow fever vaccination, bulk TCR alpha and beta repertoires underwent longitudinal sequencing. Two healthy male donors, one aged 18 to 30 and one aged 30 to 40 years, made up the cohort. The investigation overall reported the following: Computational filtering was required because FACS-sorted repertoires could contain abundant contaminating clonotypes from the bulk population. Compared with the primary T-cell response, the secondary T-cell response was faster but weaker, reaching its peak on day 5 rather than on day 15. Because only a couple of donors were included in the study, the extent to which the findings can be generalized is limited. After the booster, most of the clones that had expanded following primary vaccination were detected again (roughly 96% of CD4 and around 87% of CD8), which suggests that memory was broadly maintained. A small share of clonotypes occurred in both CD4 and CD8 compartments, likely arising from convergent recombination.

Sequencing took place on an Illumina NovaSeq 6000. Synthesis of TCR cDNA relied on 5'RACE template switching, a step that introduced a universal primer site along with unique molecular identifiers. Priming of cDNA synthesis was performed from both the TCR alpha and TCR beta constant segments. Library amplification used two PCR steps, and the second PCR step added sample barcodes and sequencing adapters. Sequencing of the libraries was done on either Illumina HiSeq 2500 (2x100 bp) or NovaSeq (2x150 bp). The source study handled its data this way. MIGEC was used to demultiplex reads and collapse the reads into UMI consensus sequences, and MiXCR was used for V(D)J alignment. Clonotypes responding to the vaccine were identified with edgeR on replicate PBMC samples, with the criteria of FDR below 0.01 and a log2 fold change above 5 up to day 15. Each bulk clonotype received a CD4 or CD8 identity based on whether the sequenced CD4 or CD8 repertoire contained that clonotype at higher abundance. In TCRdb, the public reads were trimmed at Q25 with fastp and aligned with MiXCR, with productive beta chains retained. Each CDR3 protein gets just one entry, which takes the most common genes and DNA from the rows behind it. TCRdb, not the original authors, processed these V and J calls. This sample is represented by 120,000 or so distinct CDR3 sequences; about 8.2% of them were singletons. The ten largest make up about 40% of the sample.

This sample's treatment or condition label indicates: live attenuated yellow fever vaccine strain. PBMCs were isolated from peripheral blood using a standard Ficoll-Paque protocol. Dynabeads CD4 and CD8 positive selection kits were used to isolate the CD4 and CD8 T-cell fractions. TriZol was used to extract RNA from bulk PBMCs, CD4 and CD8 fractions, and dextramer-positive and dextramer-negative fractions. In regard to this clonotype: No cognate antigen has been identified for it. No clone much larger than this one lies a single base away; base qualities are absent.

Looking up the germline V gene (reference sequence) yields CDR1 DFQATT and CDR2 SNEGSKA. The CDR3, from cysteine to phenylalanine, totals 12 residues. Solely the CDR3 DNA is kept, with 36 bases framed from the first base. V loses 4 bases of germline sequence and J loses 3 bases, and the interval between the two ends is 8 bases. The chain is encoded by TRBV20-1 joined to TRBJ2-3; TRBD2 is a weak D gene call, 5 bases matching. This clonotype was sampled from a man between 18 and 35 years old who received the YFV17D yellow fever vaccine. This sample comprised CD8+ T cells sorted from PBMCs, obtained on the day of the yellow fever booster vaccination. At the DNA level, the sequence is TGCAGTGCTACGCCGGGGACAGATACGCAGTATTTT. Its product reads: CSATPGTDTQYF.